This T cell receptor (beta chain) was profiled in a study of T-cell reconstitution after alpha-beta-depleted transplantation in children. Library preparation (for TCRbeta) was performed with unique molecular identifiers. TCRdb processed the PCR reads anew with MiXCR; each CDR3 protein has one entry. Among 200,000 to 300,000 distinct CDR3 sequences listed, about a quarter were seen once. Germline values: CDR1 SEHNR, CDR2 FQNEAQ (reference sequence). V dropped 9 bases and J dropped 5 bases, with 3 bases sitting between them. The CDR3 extends over 9 amino acids. This clonotype was seen a handful of times.

The chain combines TRBV7-9 with TRBJ2-3, with D hard to call. Sequencing used PBMCs, obtained before TCRalphabeta/CD19-depleted stem cell transplant. The TCR was taken from a girl aged 2 to 10 with Fanconi anemia, due to receive a stem cell transplant. As DNA, the CDR3 is TGTGCCAGGGGAGATACGCAGTATTTT. This translates into CARGDTQYF.